These T cell receptor beta chains were read from a single sample in a study of blood T cell repertoires in COVID-19. Measured with immunoSEQ multiplex PCR; TCRdb has only the in-frame clones, and not every one. The table shows around 250,000 clones, with approximately 85% occurring only once. The sequenced sample consisted of PBMCs or T cells enriched from blood (not recorded which). Receptor source: a woman between 50 and 59 years old who had recovered from COVID-19. Both conserved end residues are part of each CDR3. The order of the fields is clone size, CDR3 length, V gene, J gene, D gene, CDR3 protein, CDR3 DNA. A D gene is named only where the DNA matches it firmly. Size is stated for part of the rows, as once, few or many counts, or as a class when the clone is expanded.

clone_size: -
cdr3_length: 15
v_call: TRBV5-1
j_call: TRBJ2-1
d_call: TRBD2
cdr3_aa: CASSLGTSAYNEQFF
cdr3_nt: TGCGCCAGCAGCTTGGGGACTAGCGCATACAATGAGCAGTTCTTC

clone_size: -
cdr3_length: 14
v_call: TRBV28
j_call: TRBJ2-5
d_call: TRBD2
cdr3_aa: CASGKAGNAETQYF
cdr3_nt: TGTGCCAGCGGAAAAGCGGGAAACGCAGAGACCCAGTACTTC

clone_size: -
cdr3_length: 20
v_call: TRBV7-6
j_call: TRBJ2-6
d_call: -
cdr3_aa: CASSSNEGDWPVSGANVLTF
cdr3_nt: TGTGCCAGCAGCTCGAACGAAGGGGACTGGCCCGTTTCTGGGGCCAACGTCCTGACTTTC

clone_size: -
cdr3_length: 18
v_call: TRBV18
j_call: TRBJ2-3
d_call: TRBD2
cdr3_aa: CASSRGLAEGLFTDTQYF
cdr3_nt: TGTGCCAGCTCACGGGGACTAGCGGAGGGCCTTTTCACAGATACGCAGTATTTT

clone_size: -
cdr3_length: 15
v_call: TRBV5-4
j_call: TRBJ2-1
d_call: TRBD2
cdr3_aa: CASSFGSGSENEQFF
cdr3_nt: TGTGCCAGCAGCTTTGGTAGCGGGAGTGAAAATGAGCAGTTCTTC

clone_size: -
cdr3_length: 16
v_call: TRBV11-3
j_call: TRBJ2-7
d_call: TRBD2
cdr3_aa: CASSPAGTSGLYEQYF
cdr3_nt: TGTGCCAGCAGCCCCGCCGGGACTAGCGGTTTGTACGAGCAGTACTTC

clone_size: -
cdr3_length: 15
v_call: TRBV10-3
j_call: TRBJ1-1
d_call: TRBD1
cdr3_aa: CAISESGTGNNEAFF
cdr3_nt: TGTGCCATCAGTGAGTCGGGGACAGGGAATAATGAAGCTTTCTTT

clone_size: once
cdr3_length: 14
v_call: TRBV6-5
j_call: TRBJ2-4
d_call: -
cdr3_aa: CASSYGGVENIQYF
cdr3_nt: TGTGCCAGCAGTTACGGAGGGGTTGAGAACATTCAGTACTTC

clone_size: -
cdr3_length: 16
v_call: TRBV25-1
j_call: TRBJ1-6
d_call: TRBD1
cdr3_aa: CASSRDRVSRNSPLHF
cdr3_nt: TGTGCCAGCAGCCGGGACAGGGTATCACGGAATTCACCCCTCCACTTT

clone_size: -
cdr3_length: 16
v_call: TRBV6-6
j_call: TRBJ2-1
d_call: -
cdr3_aa: CASSYPTRNGDNEQFF
cdr3_nt: TGTGCCAGCAGTTACCCCACTAGAAATGGAGACAATGAGCAGTTCTTC

clone_size: -
cdr3_length: 12
v_call: TRBV12-3/TRBV12-4
j_call: TRBJ2-7
d_call: TRBD1
cdr3_aa: CASSYRGDEQYF
cdr3_nt: TGTGCCAGCAGTTACAGGGGGGACGAGCAGTACTTC

clone_size: -
cdr3_length: 15
v_call: TRBV4-1
j_call: TRBJ2-3
d_call: -
cdr3_aa: CASSQGASSGDTQYF
cdr3_nt: TGCGCCAGCAGCCAGGGGGCTAGCTCGGGGGATACGCAGTATTTT

clone_size: -
cdr3_length: 14
v_call: TRBV7-2
j_call: TRBJ1-1
d_call: -
cdr3_aa: CASSFFQGRTEAFF
cdr3_nt: TGTGCCAGCAGCTTTTTCCAGGGGCGCACTGAAGCTTTCTTT

clone_size: -
cdr3_length: 15
v_call: TRBV30
j_call: TRBJ2-2
d_call: TRBD2
cdr3_aa: CAWASGLAGTGELFF
cdr3_nt: TGTGCCTGGGCTAGCGGGCTAGCGGGAACCGGGGAGCTGTTTTTT

clone_size: -
cdr3_length: 13
v_call: TRBV4-1
j_call: TRBJ2-3
d_call: -
cdr3_aa: CASSPPYTDTQYF
cdr3_nt: TGCGCCAGCAGCCCCCCTTATACTGATACGCAGTATTTT

clone_size: -
cdr3_length: 13
v_call: TRBV6-5
j_call: TRBJ2-1
d_call: -
cdr3_aa: CASSSPAVNEQFF
cdr3_nt: TGTGCCAGCAGTTCCCCGGCGGTCAATGAGCAGTTCTTC

clone_size: -
cdr3_length: 15
v_call: TRBV7-2
j_call: TRBJ2-7
d_call: TRBD2
cdr3_aa: CASSLDWTSSYEQYF
cdr3_nt: TGTGCCAGCAGCTTAGATTGGACTAGTTCCTACGAGCAGTACTTC

clone_size: -
cdr3_length: 14
v_call: TRBV24-1
j_call: TRBJ2-3
d_call: -
cdr3_aa: CATSGTANTDTQYF
cdr3_nt: TGTGCCACCAGTGGCACTGCGAACACAGATACGCAGTATTTT

clone_size: -
cdr3_length: 16
v_call: TRBV5-1
j_call: TRBJ1-1
d_call: -
cdr3_aa: CASSVEGGTMNTEAFF
cdr3_nt: TGCGCCAGCAGCGTGGAGGGCGGGACCATGAACACTGAAGCTTTCTTT

clone_size: -
cdr3_length: 16
v_call: TRBV12-5
j_call: TRBJ2-7
d_call: TRBD2
cdr3_aa: CASGLVLAGGNYEQYF
cdr3_nt: TGTGCTAGTGGTTTGGTACTAGCGGGAGGAAACTACGAGCAGTACTTC